These 6 T cell receptor beta chains were sequenced from one sample in a study of control samples from healthy donors and cancer patients. The assay was immunoSEQ multiplex PCR, and TCRdb's table has in-frame clones only and misses some. Altogether 90,000 to 150,000 clones are present, about 89% being singletons, with the ten largest covering 40%. The sequenced sample consisted of blood. Every receptor here comes from a man in his fifties or sixties in good health.

The V gene is TRBV6-5, the J gene TRBJ2-5; TRBD2 aligns across 7 bases. The CDR3 loop spans 14 amino acids. Trimming removed 2 bases from V and 5 bases from J; junction bases left unmatched: 5. CDR1 and CDR2 (germline): MNHEY, SVGAGI. CDR3 amino acids: CASSYKRGAETQYF. The CDR3 nucleotides read TGTGCCAGCAGTTACAAGCGGGGCGCGGAGACCCAGTACTTC.

The rearrangement joins TRBV19 to TRBJ1-1; D call uncertain. V was pared by 3 bases and J by 1 base, with 12 bases between. Germline values: CDR1 LNHDA, CDR2 SQIVND (reference sequence). This CDR3 region has 15 residues. The DNA of the CDR3 is TGTGCCAGTAGTATTGGAGGGCGGTGGAACACTGAAGCTTTCTTT. Protein: CASSIGGRWNTEAFF.

In its sample, this clone was seen once. V and J are TRBV4-3 and TRBJ1-6; D is possibly TRBD1 (5 bases). This CDR3 has 15 amino acids. Trimming left V 1 base short and J 7 bases short, with 11 bases between. In germline, CDR1 is LGHNA, CDR2 YSLEER. The CDR3 DNA sequence: TGCGCCAGCAGCCAAGGAACAGGAAAAAATTCACCCCTCCACTTT. It codes for CASSQGTGKNSPLHF.

The chain recombines TRBV2 with TRBJ1-2, with 10 bases that match TRBD1. The CDR3 has 15 amino acids. The germline V gene has CDR1 SNHLY and CDR2 FYNNEI. V was pared by 5 bases and J by 2 bases, with 5 bases of the junction left unmatched. The CDR3 nucleotides are TGTGCCAGCAGTCGACAGGGGGCAACCAACTATGGCTACACCTTC. Amino acid sequence: CASSRQGATNYGYTF.

The rearrangement uses TRBV9 and TRBJ1-1; TRBD1 matches 8 bases. Germline V gene sequence: CDR1 SGDLS, CDR2 YYNGEE. The CDR3 has 14 amino acids. Unmatched junction bases numbered 6, after V lost 4 bases and J lost 4 bases. Here the CDR3 reads CASSSRQGSTEAFF. CDR3 coding DNA: TGTGCCAGCAGCTCCCGACAGGGGAGCACTGAAGCTTTCTTT.

This clone has just one count. This chain joins TRBV19 and TRBJ1-5; D is perhaps TRBD1 (5 bases). Germline values: CDR1 LNHDA, CDR2 SQIVND (reference sequence). The V gene lost 4 bases and the J gene lost 9 bases, with 25 bases spanning the gap. There are 17 residues in the CDR3. Written as DNA, the CDR3 is TGTGCCAGTAGTAGGGACCGTCGGGCCTCCCAGGTTTCGCCCCAGCATTTT. Translation: CASSRDRRASQVSPQHF.